This entry concerns a single T cell receptor beta chain. Its specificity is not known. One junction end does not reproduce the germline sequence, and a read error may be involved. The source of the sample is a study of blood T cells in healthy people across ages. Findings and caveats of the study: Per million T cells, TCR beta diversity dropped roughly linearly as age increased.

A second 7 to 11 cycle PCR used barcoded and J-beta primers. Via MiXCR, TCRdb re-called the 5' RACE reads, giving one row per CDR3 protein. Found here are 870,000 or so distinct CDR3 sequences, under 30% of them singletons; the top ten hold 17%. The receptor was derived from a woman older than 75 in good health. Sample: blood.

The CDR3 sequence: CAGSLNRPSGANVLTF. The DNA of the CDR3 is TGTGCCGGCAGCTTGAACAGGCCCTCTGGGGCCAACGTCCTGACTTTC. This chain joins TRBV5-6 and TRBJ2-6; tentatively, D is TRBD1 (5 bases). The CDR3 contains 16 residues. CDR1 and CDR2 (germline): SGHDT, YYEEEE.